A selection of T cell receptor beta chains follows, all from one sample in a study of CD8 T cells in Susac syndrome. TCRdb passed the immunoSEQ multiplex PCR reads through MiXCR, listing each CDR3 protein once. The sample consists of around 130,000 distinct CDR3 sequences, around nine tenths of them appearing once. The sequenced sample consisted of CD8+ T cells from PBMCs. The source is a human donor with multiple sclerosis. CDR3s leave out the opening cysteine and the closing phenylalanine or tryptophan. Where a row states a size, it is once, few, many or the class of an expanded clone; other rows omit it.

CDR3aa: ASSYSAEETQY; v_gene: TRBV6-5; abundance: few
CDR3aa: ASIRLGYGYT; v_gene: TRBV7-9; abundance: -
CDR3aa: ASSQDQQGEAF; v_gene: TRBV4-1; abundance: -
CDR3aa: AWSDQEQF; v_gene: TRBV30; abundance: -
CDR3aa: ASSYGRDDEQY; v_gene: TRBV6-5; abundance: -
CDR3aa: SAGGGLETQY; v_gene: TRBV20-1; abundance: -
CDR3aa: SARRTEGANTGELF; v_gene: TRBV20-1; abundance: -
CDR3aa: ASSHSPSGTYEQY; v_gene: TRBV13; abundance: -
CDR3aa: ASRGTPGNEQF; v_gene: TRBV4-1; abundance: once
CDR3aa: ASSQKSGTHYTGELF; v_gene: TRBV14; abundance: once
CDR3aa: SVYRVHMNTEAF; v_gene: TRBV29-1; abundance: -
CDR3aa: ASSSVVYEQY; v_gene: TRBV7-9; abundance: -
CDR3aa: ASSPGLEGEQF; v_gene: TRBV28; abundance: -
CDR3aa: SAESGVLALNYNEQF; v_gene: TRBV20-1; abundance: once
CDR3aa: ASTPNPPGGSYEQY; v_gene: TRBV7-9; abundance: -
CDR3aa: ASSLNLGGTDTQY; v_gene: TRBV7-9; abundance: -
CDR3aa: ASSSGGGEAF; v_gene: TRBV6-5; abundance: -
CDR3aa: ASSLRGDYRGREQY; v_gene: TRBV27; abundance: -
CDR3aa: SVNPGLTKTQY; v_gene: TRBV29-1; abundance: -
CDR3aa: AWSVPGGVEAF; v_gene: TRBV30; abundance: -
CDR3aa: SVDTGVTNYGYT; v_gene: TRBV29-1; abundance: -
CDR3aa: SVGTAVPYEQY; v_gene: TRBV29-1; abundance: -
CDR3aa: ASSPTGEAYEQY; v_gene: TRBV5-4; abundance: -
CDR3aa: AGPREEKDVYGYT; v_gene: TRBV21-1; abundance: -
CDR3aa: ASSLTSGNSGELF; v_gene: TRBV3-1; abundance: once
CDR3aa: ASSPSLTGNTIY; v_gene: TRBV12-3/TRBV12-4; abundance: -
CDR3aa: ASSPGHLNIQY; v_gene: TRBV11-2; abundance: -
CDR3aa: ASSLVATGVAGANVLT; v_gene: TRBV5-1; abundance: -
CDR3aa: ASSSEKGLAGF; v_gene: TRBV7-6; abundance: -
CDR3aa: ASSLLAGEVNEQF; v_gene: TRBV13; abundance: -
CDR3aa: ASSLSSSGGYTEAF; v_gene: TRBV27; abundance: -
CDR3aa: ASSSRTPEAF; v_gene: TRBV9; abundance: -
CDR3aa: ASSLFRATDTRAKNIQY; v_gene: TRBV12-3/TRBV12-4; abundance: once
CDR3aa: ASSPDSDPTDTQY; v_gene: TRBV9; abundance: -
CDR3aa: ASRRDRGVETQY; v_gene: TRBV28; abundance: -
CDR3aa: ASSLAIGLNTEAF; v_gene: TRBV5-1; abundance: -
CDR3aa: ASSLSYTTGELF; v_gene: TRBV7-3; abundance: -
CDR3aa: ASSAQESYEQY; v_gene: TRBV27; abundance: -
CDR3aa: ASSKRQERSYEQY; v_gene: TRBV2; abundance: -
CDR3aa: ASSLGLGSLTDTQY; v_gene: TRBV13; abundance: -
CDR3aa: AISEAGGLTDTQY; v_gene: TRBV10-3; abundance: -
CDR3aa: ASSLDSSYGYT; v_gene: TRBV27; abundance: -
CDR3aa: AWMRGAMNTEAF; v_gene: TRBV30; abundance: -
CDR3aa: SGGGGTEDRELF; v_gene: TRBV29-1; abundance: -
CDR3aa: ASSQARADRNTIY; v_gene: TRBV4-3; abundance: -
CDR3aa: ASSTTGRNTEAF; v_gene: TRBV27; abundance: -
CDR3aa: ASSVGGVADTQY; v_gene: TRBV9; abundance: -
CDR3aa: ASSVGSGTSYEQY; v_gene: TRBV9; abundance: once